This T cell receptor beta chain was recovered during a study of T cells after posttransplantation cyclophosphamide. General study findings and limits: Later blood repertoires were often dominated by clones from the donor CD8+ memory compartment.

At least ten counts were recorded for this clone. Its matching antigen is unknown. Treatment was busulfan-fludarabine conditioning, a marrow graft, and cyclophosphamide on days +3 and +4. Some clones are missing from TCRdb's copy, which holds only in-frame ones; the method was immunoSEQ multiplex PCR. The sample was found to contain about 10,000 clones, and every one recurs. From germline, CDR1 is SGHRS and CDR2 YFSETQ. Trimming removed 4 bases from V and 1 base from J; junction bases left unmatched: 4. This CDR3 contains 14 residues. The sequencing used PBMCs, collected after allogeneic stem cell transplant with posttransplant cyclophosphamide. The chain employs TRBV5-1 and TRBJ1-1; 7 bases fit TRBD1. The source is a female patient between 40 and 55 years old who received an allogeneic stem cell transplant from a related donor, was CMV-positive, and had no GVHD. T cells may partly derive from the graft donor. Written as DNA, the CDR3 is TGCGCCAGCAGCCTCAGGGGGAGGAACACTGAAGCTTTCTTT. It is translated as CASSLRGRNTEAFF.